One sample yielded the 17 T cell receptor beta chains listed below, sequenced in a study of blood T cell repertoires in COVID-19. The table came from immunoSEQ multiplex PCR; TCRdb's copy has only in-frame clones and leaves some out. The table lists more than 150,000 clones, around nine tenths of them singletons. The sample was peripheral blood. The receptors shown here come from a woman between 18 and 29 years old who had recovered from COVID-19.

V usage is TRBV19 and J usage is TRBJ2-1; 9 bases fit TRBD2. Losses at the gene ends were 7 bases for V and 9 bases for J; bases not matched to a gene: 16. This CDR3 comprises 16 residues. Germline CDR1 and CDR2: LNHDA and SQIVND (reference sequence). The CDR3 DNA reads as TGTGCCAGTACTCCCCCCTGGGCGGGGGGGCCAAGTGAGCAGTTCTTC. As protein: CASTPPWAGGPSEQFF.

This chain connects TRBV3-1 (or the pseudogene TRBV3-2) to TRBJ1-5; D is perhaps TRBD1 (6 bases). Germline V gives CDR1 LGHDT, CDR2 YNNKEL (reference sequence). V gave up 1 base and J gave up 3 bases, with 10 bases separating them. This CDR3 spans 15 amino acids. CDR3 in amino acids: CASSQGGQNNQPQHF. The CDR3 DNA is TGTGCCAGCAGCCAAGGAGGACAGAACAATCAGCCCCAGCATTTT.

This chain links TRBV10-3 with TRBJ2-1; 7 bases are shared with TRBD2. Per germline, CDR1 ENHRY and CDR2 SYGVKD. Trimming cost V 0 bases and J 6 bases; bases outside gene matches: 2. The CDR3 contains 14 residues. CDR3 amino acids: CAISESTSSNEQFF. The CDR3 bases are TGTGCCATCAGTGAGTCGACTAGCAGCAATGAGCAGTTCTTC.

The chain has TRBV11-2 and TRBJ2-1; no definite D call. V lost 5 bases and J 8 bases, leaving 16 bases between the germline ends. The CDR3 sequence is 14 residues long. CDR1 is SGHAT, CDR2 FQNNGV, per germline. The CDR3 sequence is CASSPQLTLHEQFF. CDR3 nucleotides: TGTGCCAGCAGCCCCCAACTCACCCTACATGAGCAGTTCTTC. The variable domain in full, completed from reference TRBV11-2 and TRBJ2-1, reads EAGVAQSPRYKIIEKRQSVAFWCNPISGHATLYWYQQILGQGPKLLIQFQNNGVVDDSQLPKDRFSAERLKGVDSTLKIQPAKLEDSAVYLCASSPQLTLHEQFFGPGTRLTVL.

The chain employs TRBV7-2 and TRBJ2-1; 14 positions agree with TRBD2. This CDR3 is built from 14 residues. CDR1 is SGHTA, CDR2 FQGNSA, per germline. Trimming removed 5 bases from V and 10 bases from J; junction bases left unmatched: 4. This CDR3 reads CASSPRLAGGEQFF. The CDR3 DNA is TGTGCCAGCAGCCCCAGACTAGCGGGAGGGGAGCAGTTCTTC.

The V call is TRBV30, the J call TRBJ1-2; D is unresolved. Trimming took off 1 base at V and 2 bases at J, with 8 bases between the two ends. Germline V gene data show CDR1 as GTSNPN and CDR2 as SVGIG (reference sequence). The length of the CDR3 is 13 residues. In DNA, the CDR3 is TGTGCCTGGAGTGGAGGTGACAACTATGGCTACACCTTC. Translating gives CAWSGGDNYGYTF. The whole variable domain, remainder taken from reference TRBV30 and TRBJ1-2, is SQTIHQWPATLVQPVGSPLSLECTVEGTSNPNLYWYRQAAGRGLQLLFYSVGIGQISSEVPQNLSASRPQDRQFILSSKKLLLSDSGFYLCAWSGGDNYGYTFGSGTRLTVV.

J is TRBJ2-4 and V is TRBV19; weak D call: TRBD1 (8 bases). Deletions cut 9 bases from V and 0 bases from J, with 15 bases between. The CDR3 has 15 amino acids. Germline V lookup: CDR1 LNHDA, CDR2 SQIVND (reference sequence). In DNA, the CDR3 is TGTGCCAGCGGGAACAGGGGGGGAGCCAAAAACATTCAGTACTTC. Residues: CASGNRGGAKNIQYF.

The gene calls are TRBV5-5 and TRBJ1-3, with 9 positions matching TRBD1. After removal of 4 bases from V and 2 bases from J, the junction contained 7 bases not matched to a gene. CDR3 length: 16 residues. Germline V CDR1 and CDR2: SGHKS, YYEKEE (reference sequence). The CDR3 DNA reads TGTGCCAGCAGCACGACACAGGGGGCGGCTGGAAACACCATATATTTT. Its protein is CASSTTQGAAGNTIYF. The complete variable domain, with remaining parts taken from reference TRBV5-5 and TRBJ1-3, reads DAGVTQSPTHLIKTRGQQVTLRCSPISGHKSVSWYQQVLGQGPQFIFQYYEKEERGRGNFPDRFSARQFPNYSSELNVNALLLGDSALYLCASSTTQGAAGNTIYFGEGSWLTVV.

This chain links TRBV4-3 with TRBJ1-2; 7 nucleotides line up with TRBD1. The CDR3 runs 16 residues. The V and J ends lost 3 bases and 3 bases, in that order; junction bases with no gene match: 10. CDR1 and CDR2 (germline): LGHNA, YSLEER. This CDR3 reads CASSHAYRGDHYGYTF. Here the CDR3 DNA reads TGCGCCAGCAGCCACGCTTACAGGGGCGACCACTATGGCTACACCTTC.

CDR3 protein: CSVEIGTALYEQYF. CDR3 DNA: TGCAGCGTTGAAATCGGAACAGCCCTCTACGAGCAGTACTTC. The V call is TRBV29-1, the J call TRBJ2-7; no clear D gene. Germline V gene lookup returns CDR1 SQVTM and CDR2 ANQGSEA. This CDR3 has 14 residues. V gave up 2 bases and J gave up 3 bases, with 14 bases separating them.

This clone was counted once. The genes are TRBV12-1 and TRBJ2-3; the DNA was not compared with TRBD2, the D call given in the table. TRBV12-1 is a pseudogene. The CDR3 runs 15 residues. In DNA, the CDR3 is TGTGCCAGCAGCTTTGCGGCGGGAGAGAAGGATACGCAGTATTTT. Translating gives CASSFAAGEKDTQYF.

The V gene is TRBV3-1 (or the pseudogene TRBV3-2), the J gene TRBJ1-2; D uncertain. CDR1 is LGHDT, CDR2 YNNKEL, per germline (reference sequence). Trimming removed 1 base from V and 2 bases from J, with 8 bases in between. The CDR3 runs to 14 residues. CDR3 bases: TGTGCCAGCAGCCAAGTAAATTCGAACTATGGCTACACCTTC. It translates to CASSQVNSNYGYTF.

The CDR3 sequence is CASSNHRIRNYGYTF. The CDR3 nucleotides read TGTGCCAGCAGCAACCACAGGATACGGAACTATGGCTACACCTTC. The chain joins TRBV21-1 to TRBJ1-2; the table's D call TRBD1 went unverified against the DNA. TRBV21-1 is flagged as a pseudogene. The CDR3 runs to 15 residues.

The V and J genes are TRBV7-8 and TRBJ2-2; 12 bases line up with TRBD1. V shed 5 bases, J shed 4 bases, and the junction held 8 bases outside the gene matches. Germline V gives CDR1 SGHVS, CDR2 FQNEAQ. The CDR3 has 17 residues. CDR3 in DNA: TGTGCCAGCAGCATCCGGGACAGGGGGCGGCGCACCGGGGAGCTGTTTTTT. Its translation is CASSIRDRGRRTGELFF.

The V and J genes are TRBV3-1 (or the pseudogene TRBV3-2) and TRBJ1-1; 7 bases align to TRBD1. Germline V gene data show CDR1 as LGHDT and CDR2 as YNNKEL (reference sequence). The CDR3 covers 15 residues. V dropped 4 bases and J dropped 8; count of bases not matched to a gene: 13. CDR3 DNA sequence: TGTGCCAGCAGCCCCACCTTAGACAGGGCGTTGGAAGCTTTCTTT. Its protein product is CASSPTLDRALEAFF.

The sample holds a few counts of this clone. The genes are TRBV29-1 and TRBJ1-1; D remains ambiguous. Between the trimmed V and J ends, which lost 0 bases and 9 bases, there was a span of 8 bases. This CDR3 region has 11 residues. The germline V gene encodes CDR1 SQVTM and CDR2 ANQGSEA. The CDR3: CSVEDQQKAFF. The CDR3 DNA follows: TGCAGCGTTGAAGATCAACAGAAAGCTTTCTTT.

The V and J genes are TRBV6-4 and TRBJ2-5; D may be TRBD2 (7 bases). The CDR3 runs to 12 residues. V lost 6 bases and J 4 bases, leaving 9 bases between the germline ends. Germline V gene sequence: CDR1 MRHNA, CDR2 SNTAGT. The CDR3 DNA reads TGTGCCAGCAGAAGGGGGGGAGAGACCCAGTACTTC. Translated, it gives CASRRGGETQYF.